This TCR beta chain was sequenced in a study of CD8 T cells in Susac syndrome. Study results and limitations: The authors acknowledged that their TCR sequencing and HLA analysis involved a relatively small number of individuals.

On this clonotype: What it binds is unknown.

It was with random hexamers that roughly 0.45 to 1 ug RNA was reverse transcribed. An immunoSEQ multiplex PCR amplified TCR beta CDR3 over 54 Vbeta and 13 Jbeta. Via MiXCR, TCRdb re-called the immunoSEQ multiplex PCR reads, giving one row per CDR3 protein. This table holds around 180,000 distinct CDR3 sequences, about 95% found once. Sequencing of TCR beta covered CD8+ and CD4+ T cells obtained from blood. Purification of the CD8+ and CD4+ T cells relied on negative isolation, and TEMRA cells underwent FACS enrichment. Material: CD8+ T cells from PBMCs. The clonotype comes from a human donor with multiple sclerosis.

The CDR3 is CASSLRSIRTGNTIYF. The CDR3 DNA sequence: TGTGCCAGCAGCCTCCGGTCCATACGCACTGGAAACACCATATATTTT. The chain couples TRBV7-2 to TRBJ1-3, with D unclear. There are 16 residues in the CDR3. V gave up 5 bases and J gave up 2 bases, with 16 bases separating them. Germline V gene sequence: CDR1 SGHTA, CDR2 FQGNSA.